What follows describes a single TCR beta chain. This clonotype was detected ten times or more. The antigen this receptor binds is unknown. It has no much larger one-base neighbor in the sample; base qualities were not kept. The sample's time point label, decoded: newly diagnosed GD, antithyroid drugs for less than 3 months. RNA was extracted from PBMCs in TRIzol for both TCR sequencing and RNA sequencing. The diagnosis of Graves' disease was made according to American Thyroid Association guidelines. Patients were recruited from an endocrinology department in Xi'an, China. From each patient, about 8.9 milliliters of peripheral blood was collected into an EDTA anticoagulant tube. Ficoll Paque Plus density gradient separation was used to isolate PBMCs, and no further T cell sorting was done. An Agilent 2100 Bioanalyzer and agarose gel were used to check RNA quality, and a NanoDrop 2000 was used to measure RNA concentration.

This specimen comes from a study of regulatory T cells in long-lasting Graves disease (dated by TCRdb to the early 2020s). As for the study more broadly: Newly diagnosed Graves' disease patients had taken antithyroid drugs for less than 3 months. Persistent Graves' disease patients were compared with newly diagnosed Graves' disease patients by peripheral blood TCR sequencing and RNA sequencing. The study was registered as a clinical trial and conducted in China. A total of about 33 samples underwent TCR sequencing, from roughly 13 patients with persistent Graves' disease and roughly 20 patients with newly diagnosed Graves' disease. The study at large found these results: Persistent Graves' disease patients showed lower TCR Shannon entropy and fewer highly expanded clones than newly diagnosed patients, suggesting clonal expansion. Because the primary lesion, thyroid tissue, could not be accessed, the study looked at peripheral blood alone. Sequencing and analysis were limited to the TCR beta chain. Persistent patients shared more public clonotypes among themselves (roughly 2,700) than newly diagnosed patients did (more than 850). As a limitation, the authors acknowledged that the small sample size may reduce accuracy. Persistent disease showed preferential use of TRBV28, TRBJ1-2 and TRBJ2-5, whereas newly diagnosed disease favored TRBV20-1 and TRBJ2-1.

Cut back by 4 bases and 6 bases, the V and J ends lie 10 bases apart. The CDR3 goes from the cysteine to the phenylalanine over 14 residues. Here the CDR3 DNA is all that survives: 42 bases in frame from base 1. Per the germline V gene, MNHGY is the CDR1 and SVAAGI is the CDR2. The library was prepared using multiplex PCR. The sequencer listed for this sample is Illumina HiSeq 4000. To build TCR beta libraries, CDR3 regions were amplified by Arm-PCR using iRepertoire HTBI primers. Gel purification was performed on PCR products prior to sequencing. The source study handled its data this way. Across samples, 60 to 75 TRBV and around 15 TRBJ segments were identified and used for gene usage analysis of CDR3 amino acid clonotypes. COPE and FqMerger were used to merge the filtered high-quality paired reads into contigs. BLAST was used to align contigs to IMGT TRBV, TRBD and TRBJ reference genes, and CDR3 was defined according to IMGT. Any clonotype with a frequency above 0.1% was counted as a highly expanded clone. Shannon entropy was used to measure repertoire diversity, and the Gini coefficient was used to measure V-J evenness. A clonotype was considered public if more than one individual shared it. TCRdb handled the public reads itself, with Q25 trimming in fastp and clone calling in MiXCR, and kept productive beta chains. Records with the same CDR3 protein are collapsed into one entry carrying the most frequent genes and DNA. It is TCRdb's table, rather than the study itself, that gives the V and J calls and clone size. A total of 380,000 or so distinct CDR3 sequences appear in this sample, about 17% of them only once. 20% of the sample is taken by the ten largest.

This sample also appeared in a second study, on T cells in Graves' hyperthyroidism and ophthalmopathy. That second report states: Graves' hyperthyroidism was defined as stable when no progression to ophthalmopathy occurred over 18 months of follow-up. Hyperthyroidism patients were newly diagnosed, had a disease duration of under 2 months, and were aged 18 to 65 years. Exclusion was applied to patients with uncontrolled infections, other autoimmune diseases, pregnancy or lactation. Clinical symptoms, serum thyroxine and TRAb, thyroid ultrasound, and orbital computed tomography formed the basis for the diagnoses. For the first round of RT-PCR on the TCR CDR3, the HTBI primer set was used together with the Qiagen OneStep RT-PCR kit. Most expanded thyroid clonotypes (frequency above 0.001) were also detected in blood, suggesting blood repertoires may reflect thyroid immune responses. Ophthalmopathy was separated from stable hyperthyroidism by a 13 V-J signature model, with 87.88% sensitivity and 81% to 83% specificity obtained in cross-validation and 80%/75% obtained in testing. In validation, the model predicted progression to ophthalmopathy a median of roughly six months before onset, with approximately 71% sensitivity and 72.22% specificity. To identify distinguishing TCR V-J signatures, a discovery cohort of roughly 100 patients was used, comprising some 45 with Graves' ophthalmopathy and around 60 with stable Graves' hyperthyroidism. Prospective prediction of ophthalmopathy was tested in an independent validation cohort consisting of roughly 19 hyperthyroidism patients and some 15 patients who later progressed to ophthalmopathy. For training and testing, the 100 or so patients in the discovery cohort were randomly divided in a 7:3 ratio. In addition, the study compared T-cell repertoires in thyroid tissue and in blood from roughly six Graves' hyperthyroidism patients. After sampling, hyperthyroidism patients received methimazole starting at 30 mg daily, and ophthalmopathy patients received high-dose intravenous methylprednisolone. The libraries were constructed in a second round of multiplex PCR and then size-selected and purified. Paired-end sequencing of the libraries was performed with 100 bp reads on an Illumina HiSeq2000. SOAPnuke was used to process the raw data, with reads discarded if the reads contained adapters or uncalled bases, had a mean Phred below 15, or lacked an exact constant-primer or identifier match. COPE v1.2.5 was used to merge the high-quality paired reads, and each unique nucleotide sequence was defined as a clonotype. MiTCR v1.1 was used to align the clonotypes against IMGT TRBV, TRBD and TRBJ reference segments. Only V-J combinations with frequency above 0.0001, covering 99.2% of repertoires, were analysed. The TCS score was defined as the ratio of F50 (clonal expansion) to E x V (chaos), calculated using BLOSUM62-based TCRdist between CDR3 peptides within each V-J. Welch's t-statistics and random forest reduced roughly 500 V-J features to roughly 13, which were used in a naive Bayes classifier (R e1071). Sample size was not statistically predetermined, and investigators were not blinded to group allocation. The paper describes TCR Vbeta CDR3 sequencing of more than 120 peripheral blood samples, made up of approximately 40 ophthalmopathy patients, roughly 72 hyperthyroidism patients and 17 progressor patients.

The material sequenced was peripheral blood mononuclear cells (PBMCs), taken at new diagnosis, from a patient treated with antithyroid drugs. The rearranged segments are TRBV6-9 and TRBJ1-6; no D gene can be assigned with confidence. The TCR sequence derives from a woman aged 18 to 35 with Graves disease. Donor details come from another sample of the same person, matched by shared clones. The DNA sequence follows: TGTGCCAGCAGTTCCCCTGGCGCTAATTCACCCCTCCACTTT. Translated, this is CASSSPGANSPLHF.